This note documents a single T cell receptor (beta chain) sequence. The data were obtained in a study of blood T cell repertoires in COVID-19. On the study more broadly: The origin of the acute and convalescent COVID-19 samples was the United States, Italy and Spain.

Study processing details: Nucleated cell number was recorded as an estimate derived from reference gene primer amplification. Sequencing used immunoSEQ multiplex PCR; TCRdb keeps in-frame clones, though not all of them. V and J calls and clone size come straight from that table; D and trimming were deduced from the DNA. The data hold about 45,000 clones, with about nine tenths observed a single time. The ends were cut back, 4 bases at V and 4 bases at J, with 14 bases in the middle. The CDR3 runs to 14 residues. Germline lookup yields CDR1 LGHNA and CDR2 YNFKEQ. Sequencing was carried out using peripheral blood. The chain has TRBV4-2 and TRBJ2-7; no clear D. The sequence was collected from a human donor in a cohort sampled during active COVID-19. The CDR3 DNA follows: TGTGCCAGCAGCCTATCTTCTACCCAATACGAGCAGTACTTC. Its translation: CASSLSSTQYEQYF.